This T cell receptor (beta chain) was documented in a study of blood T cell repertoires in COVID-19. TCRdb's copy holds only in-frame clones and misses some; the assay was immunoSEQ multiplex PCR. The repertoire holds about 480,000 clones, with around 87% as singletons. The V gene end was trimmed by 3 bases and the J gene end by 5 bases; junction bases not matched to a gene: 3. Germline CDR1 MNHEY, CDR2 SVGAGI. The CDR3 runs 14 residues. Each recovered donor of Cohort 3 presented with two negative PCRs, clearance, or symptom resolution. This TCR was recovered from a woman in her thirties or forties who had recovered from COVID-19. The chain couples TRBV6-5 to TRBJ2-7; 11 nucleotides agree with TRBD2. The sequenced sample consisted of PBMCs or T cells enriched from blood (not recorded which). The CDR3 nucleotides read TGTGCCAGCAGTTATAGCGGGAGGGTCGACGAGCAGTACTTC. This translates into CASSYSGRVDEQYF.